This T cell receptor (beta chain) was sequenced during a study of T-cell reconstitution after alpha-beta-depleted transplantation in children. The CDR3 extends over 14 amino acids. Germline values: CDR1 SGHRS, CDR2 YFSETQ. The V end was cut by 7 bases, the J end by 0 bases, with 12 bases between. It was with unique molecular identifiers that the TCRbeta library was prepared. Each CDR3 protein is one row after TCRdb ran MiXCR on the PCR reads. This sample has some 490,000 distinct CDR3 sequences, with about 12% found just once. The source is a human donor who donated a stem cell graft to a child with combined immunodeficiency. The chain recombines TRBV5-1 with TRBJ2-3; tentative D call: TRBD2 (5 bases). Sequences were derived from PBMCs from the stem cell graft donor, sampled from the stem cell graft. CDR3 amino acids: CASPPSPSTDTQYF. In DNA, the CDR3 is TGCGCCAGCCCGCCTAGCCCCAGCACAGATACGCAGTATTTT.